This T cell receptor (beta chain) was retrieved from a study of glioma-infiltrating T cells after dendritic cell vaccination listed by TCRdb under 2016. Describing the broader study: The cohort included some 15 glioblastoma patients drawn from Phase I and II dendritic cell vaccination trials, of whom 9 were newly diagnosed and 6 had recurrent disease. To make the vaccine, monocyte-derived dendritic cells were cultured for less than nine days with IL-4 and GM-CSF and then pulsed overnight with autologous tumor lysate. Each patient was given three intradermal dendritic cell vaccine injections, spaced two weeks apart, in the arm below the axilla. In glioblastoma patients vaccinated with dendritic cells, deep sequencing of TCR beta CDR3 regions served to measure tumor-infiltrating lymphocyte content and to compare repertoires between tumor and blood. Between about 2002 and 2012, patients were given autologous tumor lysate-pulsed dendritic cell vaccination. Survival after dendritic cell vaccination was correlated with TCR sequencing metrics, including TIL content and tumor-blood repertoire overlap.

What the research found in general, with its limitations: The cohort was small and heterogeneous, few patients had complete blood and tumor sets, and even fewer had initial-recurrent tumor pairs. No direct relationship between TCR clonality and survival was found, suggesting a diverse polyclonal response may matter. The TCR overlap response model with three groups was called speculative and said to need prospective validation. Higher estimated pretreatment TIL content predicted longer time to progression and overall survival after dendritic cell vaccination.

Regarding this clone: This clone's antigen is unknown. Within one base of it there is no much larger clone, and no base qualities were kept.

Selection of patients required sufficient residual fresh-frozen tumor tissue and over two years of available survival data. Although molecular status otherwise differed among the glioblastoma patients, no patient had an isocitrate dehydrogenase mutation. PBMC were collected before vaccination, two weeks after the third vaccination, and at tumor progression if progression occurred. Genomic DNA was extracted with the Qiagen DNeasy Blood extraction Kit. Sequences LNHDA (CDR1) and SQIVND (CDR2) are obtained from the germline V gene (reference sequence). From cysteine to phenylalanine, the CDR3 is 18 amino acids long. Of the read, only the CDR3 DNA is kept; its 54 bases are in frame from base 1. A distance of 19 bases separates the germline ends of V and J, which lose 4 bases and 0 bases respectively. TCRB CDR3 regions were amplified from around 1.9 ug genomic DNA, or all available DNA if less, using the immunoSEQ assay. For multiplex PCR, 60 forward primers for TCR V beta segments and 13 reverse primers for J beta segments were used. To estimate the number of reads per starting template, synthetic control templates were added to each sample at limiting dilution. Sequencing produced 87 bp reads on the Illumina HiSeq System. Per the authors' processing: PCR and sequencing errors were removed by merging closely related sequences with a nearest neighbor algorithm. TCR overlap was measured as the percentage of unique tumor TCR beta sequences also present in the same patient's peripheral blood. Imported from immuneACCESS, the table was reduced by TCRdb to in-frame sequences with V and J called. These copies leave out some clones; in studies compared against another copy, an unresolved V gene accounts for under half, and the cause of the remainder is not known. The V and J calls and the clone size are those of that table, but D and trimming were determined from the DNA. In all, the sample holds about 95,000 clones, and about 83% of those were seen once. The biggest ten clones account for roughly 2.9% of the sample.

This clonotype originated in a human donor with glioblastoma. The receptor chain draws on TRBV19 and TRBJ1-5; no D gene call is confident. Source: blood, taken before dendritic cell vaccination. The DNA sequence follows: TGTGCCAGTAGTACCCTATTTCGGGATCCGAATAGCAATCAGCCCCAGCATTTT. Its product reads: CASSTLFRDPNSNQPQHF.